This TCR beta chain appears in the sequencing data of a study of blood T cell repertoires in COVID-19. Study summary: Sources were T cells, B-cell-depleted T cells, or PBMCs; the material itself was cDNA or gDNA.

The sample holds one count of this clone. Repertoires were generated with immunoSEQ multiplex PCR, while TCRdb's copy carries only in-frame clones and drops some. The sample shows over 60,000 clones, 89% of them seen only once. Germline assignment: CDR1 LGHDT and CDR2 YNNKEL (reference sequence). This CDR3 has 13 residues. The V end lost 0 bases, the J end lost 4 bases, and 6 bases lay between the germline ends. Sequenced sample: peripheral blood. The J gene is TRBJ2-5, the V gene TRBV3-1 (or the pseudogene TRBV3-2); tentatively, D is TRBD2 (5 bases). This sequence originates from an elderly man with acute or convalescent COVID-19. CDR3 in DNA: TGTGCCAGCAGCCAAGATGGAGGAGAGACCCAGTACTTC. Protein: CASSQDGGETQYF.